Here is one TCR beta chain with its context. Germline lookup yields CDR1 MDHEN and CDR2 SYDVKM. This CDR3 has 15 residues. Unmatched junction bases numbered 6, after V lost 3 bases and J lost 2 bases. These data are taken from a study of blood T cell repertoires in COVID-19. TCRdb's copy holds only in-frame clones and misses some; the assay was immunoSEQ multiplex PCR. The table lists roughly 100,000 clones, roughly nine tenths of them singletons, with under 6.5% in the top ten. Sequenced: peripheral blood. The TCR originated in a woman in her fifties or sixties with COVID-19, enrolled during active disease. This sequence joins TRBV28 and TRBJ1-1, with 7 bases matching TRBD1. CDR3 in amino acids: CASSFAGGGNTEAFF. The CDR3 DNA reads as TGTGCCAGCAGTTTCGCAGGGGGAGGAAACACTGAAGCTTTCTTT.